What follows are 32 T cell receptor beta chains derived from one specimen sequenced in a study of T-cell reconstitution after alpha-beta-depleted transplantation in children. Construction of the TCRbeta library involved unique molecular identifiers. MiXCR, run by TCRdb on the PCR reads, gives a single entry per CDR3 protein. The table shows hundreds of thousands of distinct CDR3 sequences, with more than 20% occurring only once. The source material was PBMCs, mostly from graft donor cells, sampled 360 days after TCRalphabeta/CD19-depleted stem cell transplant. These receptors were taken from a boy younger than two who had a stem cell transplant for acute myeloid leukemia, so the T cells may come from the graft donor.

This clonotype was picked up many times. The chain uses TRBV12-3 or TRBV12-4 and TRBJ2-7; D might be TRBD1 (6 bases). The CDR3 consists of 15 residues. V was shortened by 7 bases and J by 5 bases, with 21 bases between the two germline ends. The CDR3 region is CASTNPEGEVHEQYF. CDR3 DNA sequence: TGTGCCAGCACCAACCCTGAGGGGGAAGTCCACGAGCAGTACTTC.

This clonotype has ten or more counts. The rearrangement joins TRBV13 to TRBJ2-7; 12 bases fit TRBD2. Germline loops: CDR1 PRHDT, CDR2 FYEKMQ (reference sequence). V lost 5 bases and J lost 4; bases outside the gene matches: 9. CDR3 length: 16 residues. CDR3 nucleotides: TGTGCCAGCAGCCCAGGACTAGCGGGACCTATATACGAGCAGTACTTC. Translation gives CASSPGLAGPIYEQYF.

The chain has TRBV9 and TRBJ1-6, with D possibly being TRBD1 (6 bases). Germline V gene lookup returns CDR1 SGDLS and CDR2 YYNGEE. Trimming removed 3 bases from V and 4 bases from J, with 14 bases in between. The CDR3 is made up of 16 amino acids. The CDR3 sequence: CASSAGAGHYNSPLHF. The CDR3 coding sequence is TGTGCCAGCAGCGCCGGGGCGGGACATTATAATTCACCCCTCCACTTT. Together with reference TRBV9 and TRBJ1-6, the CDR3 gives the full variable domain: DSGVTQTPKHLITATGQRVTLRCSPRSGDLSVYWYQQSLDQGLQFLIQYYNGEERAKGNILERFSAQQFPDLHSELNLSSLELGDSALYFCASSAGAGHYNSPLHFGNGTRLTVT.

This clonotype showed up just a few times. The chain has TRBV7-2 and TRBJ2-5; possible D gene TRBD2, 5 bases. CDR1 and CDR2 from the germline V gene are SGHTA and FQGNSA. The CDR3 extends over 14 amino acids. V was pared by 5 bases and J by 4 bases, with 14 bases between. The CDR3 loop reads CASSTNLSGETQYF. In DNA, the CDR3 is TGTGCCAGCAGCACCAACCTCAGCGGAGAGACCCAGTACTTC. The variable domain in full, with the rest retrieved from reference TRBV7-2 and TRBJ2-5, is GAGVSQSPSNKVTEKGKDVELRCDPISGHTALYWYRQSLGQGLEFLIYFQGNSAPDKSGLPSDRFSAERTGGSVSTLTIQRTQQEDSAVYLCASSTNLSGETQYFGPGTRLLVL.

This clonotype was seen a few times. The chain carries TRBV6-1 and TRBJ2-7, with 8 bases matching TRBD1. Looked up from germline, CDR1 is MNHNS and CDR2 is SASEGT. The CDR3 runs to 16 residues. Losses at the gene ends were 6 bases for V and 4 bases for J; bases not matched to a gene: 14. This chain's CDR3 is CASSPYARTGSYEQYF. CDR3 in DNA: TGTGCCAGCAGCCCCTACGCACGGACAGGGAGTTACGAGCAGTACTTC.

This clonotype was detected ten times or more. As DNA, the CDR3 is TGTGCCAGCAGCCTACAGGGCCTCTATGGCTACACCTTC. This codes for CASSLQGLYGYTF. V usage is TRBV7-2 and J usage is TRBJ1-2, with D perhaps matching TRBD1 (6 bases). CDR1 is SGHTA and CDR2 is FQGNSA in the germline V gene. The CDR3 extends over 13 amino acids. V was shortened by 5 bases and J by 4 bases, with 11 bases between the two germline ends.

The chain is built from TRBV15 and TRBJ1-5; D not resolved. V was clipped by 2 bases and J by 2 bases, with 16 bases between them. Per the germline V gene, CDR1 is LNHNV and CDR2 is YYDKDF (reference sequence). The CDR3 is made up of 17 amino acids. The CDR3 sequence is CATSRQGGRRRNQPQHF. The CDR3 DNA sequence: TGTGCCACCAGCAGACAAGGAGGGAGGCGCCGCAATCAGCCCCAGCATTTT.

This clonotype was seen a handful of times. This chain uses TRBV6-5 with TRBJ2-1; perhaps TRBD1 as D (5 bases). V was shortened by 0 bases and J by 1 base, with 7 bases between the two germline ends. From germline, CDR1 is MNHEY and CDR2 SVGAGI. The CDR3 contains 15 residues. CDR3 nucleotide sequence: TGTGCCAGCAGTTACTCCCAGGGATCCTACAATGAGCAGTTCTTC. It yields the protein CASSYSQGSYNEQFF.

This clonotype was picked up a small number of times. The V gene is TRBV20-1, the J gene TRBJ1-2; 7 positions agree with TRBD1. Looked up from germline, CDR1 is DFQATT and CDR2 is SNEGSKA (reference sequence). The V segment lost 4 bases and the J segment 4 bases; nucleotides outside the gene matches: 6. The CDR3 extends over 13 amino acids. The CDR3 here is CSAKRQGPYGYTF. Written as DNA, the CDR3 is TGCAGTGCTAAAAGACAGGGTCCCTATGGCTACACCTTC.

Regarding this clonotype: This clone may be a read error of a much larger clone one base away. The gene calls are TRBV19 and TRBJ2-3; a weak D match, TRBD2 (5 bases). This CDR3 has 14 amino acids. Germline V gene sequence: CDR1 LNHDA, CDR2 SQIVND (reference sequence). CDR3 sequence (DNA): TGTGCCAGTAGTATAGGACCCTCTCGGGATACGCGGTATTTT. Its translation is CASSIGPSRDTRYF.

This clonotype came up many times. The rearrangement links TRBV6-5 to TRBJ1-2; D is perhaps TRBD1 (5 bases). The CDR3 length is 15 residues. Trimming took off 6 bases at V and 2 bases at J, with 16 bases between the two ends. In germline, CDR1 is MNHEY, CDR2 SVGAGI. CDR3 DNA sequence: TGTGCCAGCAGATCACAGGCCAGCCGAAACTATGGCTACACCTTC. Translated, it gives CASRSQASRNYGYTF.

This sequence joins TRBV30 and TRBJ2-7; a possible D gene is TRBD1 (5 bases). This CDR3 is 15 amino acids long. The V end was cut by 4 bases, the J end by 1 base, with 17 bases between. Per germline, CDR1 GTSNPN and CDR2 SVGIG (reference sequence). CDR3 loop: CAWKGQGIGSYEQYF. DNA of the CDR3: TGTGCCTGGAAAGGGCAGGGAATTGGGTCCTACGAGCAGTACTTC.

The chain is built from TRBV7-2 and TRBJ2-7, with 8 nucleotides matching TRBD1. CDR1 is SGHTA, CDR2 FQGNSA, per germline. The CDR3 contains 15 residues. V shed 2 bases, J shed 4 bases, and the junction held 7 bases outside the gene matches. The CDR3 loop is CASSLRDRGIYEQYF. In DNA, the CDR3 is TGTGCCAGCAGCTTACGAGACAGGGGAATATACGAGCAGTACTTC.

The CDR3 DNA is TGCAGTGCTCCCAGGACTAGCGGGGGGGCCACAGATACGCAGTATTTT. It specifies CSAPRTSGGATDTQYF. The gene calls are TRBV20-1 and TRBJ2-3, with TRBD2 matching over 15 bases. The V gene's germline CDR1 is DFQATT and CDR2 SNEGSKA (reference sequence). The ends lost 5 bases at V and 2 bases at J; junction bases unmatched: 5. This CDR3 contains 16 residues.

This clonotype was counted many times. The chain has TRBV27 and TRBJ2-7; D uncertain. The CDR3 has 14 amino acids. Trimming removed 1 base from V and 0 bases from J, with 7 bases in between. CDR1 MNHEY and CDR2 SMNVEV come from the germline V gene (reference sequence). The CDR3 DNA sequence: TGTGCCAGCAGTTTATGGGGTGGCTCCTACGAGCAGTACTTC. Translation gives CASSLWGGSYEQYF.

This chain links TRBV7-3 with TRBJ2-1, with TRBD2 identical over 9 bases. Germline CDR1 reads SGHTA; CDR2 reads FQGTGA. The CDR3 covers 17 residues. V dropped 2 bases and J dropped 2; count of bases not matched to a gene: 7. CDR3 bases: TGTGCCAGCAGCTTATCTAGGCGGGGGGGCCCCTACAATGAGCAGTTCTTC. It encodes CASSLSRRGGPYNEQFF.

V usage is TRBV5-1 and J usage is TRBJ2-7, with TRBD1 identical over 7 bases. V dropped 4 bases and J dropped 3; count of bases not matched to a gene: 7. Germline CDR1 is SGHRS and CDR2 is YFSETQ. The CDR3 runs to 14 residues. In DNA form, the CDR3 reads TGCGCCAGCAGCATCCCGGGACAGATCTACGAGCAGTACTTC. Protein: CASSIPGQIYEQYF.

There are many counts of this clonotype. The chain uses TRBV12-3 or TRBV12-4 and TRBJ2-3; no reliable D call. The CDR3 has 14 residues. V lost 0 bases and J lost 4, with 8 bases in between. The CDR3 bases are TGTGCCAGCAGTTTAGCACCTAGACCAGATACGCAGTATTTT. Residues: CASSLAPRPDTQYF.

As to this clonotype: A much bigger clone sits one base away, suggesting this may be a read error. Given the absence of the conserved phenylalanine or tryptophan at the CDR3 end, a read error is likely. The V and J genes are TRBV20-1 and TRBJ1-6; 9 bases match TRBD1. CDR3 length equals 15 residues. V lost 3 bases, J lost 6 bases, and 6 bases stayed unmatched. Germline values: CDR1 DFQATT, CDR2 SNEGSKA (reference sequence). The CDR3: CSARVKQGANSPLHS. The CDR3 DNA reads as TGCAGTGCTAGGGTAAAACAGGGGGCTAATTCACCCCTCCACTCT.

This chain connects TRBV12-3 or TRBV12-4 to TRBJ2-2, with 11 positions matching TRBD2. With V trimmed by 5 bases and J by 5 bases, 4 bases remained unmatched. The CDR3 length is 15 residues. CDR3 in DNA: TGTGCCAGCAGTACTAGCGGGGGAGTAACCGGGGAGCTGTTTTTT. This sequence encodes CASSTSGGVTGELFF.

This clonotype turned up a few times. The CDR3 loop reads CSARQGAEAFF. CDR3 sequence (DNA): TGCAGTGCTAGACAGGGGGCTGAAGCTTTCTTT. This sequence joins TRBV20-1 and TRBJ1-1, with 7 nucleotides matching TRBD1. The CDR3 sequence is 11 residues long. The junction had 0 bases not matched to a gene; V was cut back by 2 bases and J by 6 bases. CDR1 is DFQATT, CDR2 SNEGSKA, per germline (reference sequence).

A few counts support this clonotype. J is TRBJ1-5 and V is TRBV12-3 or TRBV12-4; D gene unclear. Deletions cut 1 base from V and 3 bases from J, with 7 bases between. The CDR3 totals 14 residues. Written as DNA, the CDR3 is TGTGCCAGCAGTTTAGAGGGTTACAATCAGCCCCAGCATTTT. Its protein product is CASSLEGYNQPQHF.

The chain links TRBV5-5 to TRBJ2-5; TRBD2 might be the D (5 bases). Trimming cost V 3 bases and J 5 bases, with 11 bases left between them. This CDR3 has 13 amino acids. CDR1 and CDR2 from the germline V gene are SGHKS and YYEKEE (reference sequence). The CDR3 region is CASSWTDWETQYF. The CDR3 DNA reads as TGTGCCAGCAGCTGGACGGACTGGGAGACCCAGTACTTC.

A few counts support this clonotype. The junction does not match germline at one end; this may be a read error. The V call is TRBV11-2, the J call TRBJ2-4; D remains unclear. Looked up from germline, CDR1 is SGHAT and CDR2 is FQNNGV. This CDR3 is 14 amino acids long. CDR3: CASSLDGAKNIQYF. CDR3 nucleotide sequence: TGTGCCAGCAGCCTAGATGGGGCCAAAAACATTCAGTACTTC. The whole variable domain, remainder taken from reference TRBV11-2 and TRBJ2-4, is EAGVAQSPRYKIIEKRQSVAFWCNPISGHATLYWYQQILGQGPKLLIQFQNNGVVDDSQLPKDRFSAERLKGVDSTLKIQPAKLEDSAVYLCASSLDGAKNIQYFGAGTRLSVL.

V is TRBV5-6 and J is TRBJ2-1; D is perhaps TRBD2 (5 bases). CDR1 SGHDT and CDR2 YYEEEE come from the germline V gene. CDR3 size: 15 residues. The germline V and J ends were trimmed by 0 bases and 3 bases, with 10 bases remaining between them. The CDR3 loop is CASSLAPGNYNEQFF. In DNA form, the CDR3 reads TGTGCCAGCAGCTTGGCCCCGGGGAACTACAATGAGCAGTTCTTC.

There are a few counts of this clonotype. The chain has TRBV15 and TRBJ1-6; 8 nucleotides match TRBD1. CDR3 length: 16 residues. The germline V gene has CDR1 LNHNV and CDR2 YYDKDF (reference sequence). Trimming cost V 0 bases and J 8 bases; bases outside gene matches: 6. CDR3 region: CATSRDPPDRDSPLHF. CDR3 sequence (DNA): TGTGCCACCAGCAGAGATCCTCCGGACAGGGATTCACCCCTCCACTTT.

The rearrangement joins TRBV10-3 to TRBJ1-2, with D possibly TRBD1 on 5 matching bases. The length of the CDR3 is 15 residues. Trimming shortened V by 4 bases and J by 6 bases, and 18 bases separated the two germline ends. The V gene's germline CDR1 is ENHRY and CDR2 SYGVKD. Written as DNA, the CDR3 is TGTGCCATCAGTGCCACCCAGGGCTCCCCTCATGGCTACACCTTC. Residues: CAISATQGSPHGYTF.

This clonotype came up once. The rearrangement uses TRBV24-1 and TRBJ2-3, with TRBD2 as a possible D gene (5 bases). Trimming shortened V by 4 bases and J by 4 bases, and 20 bases separated the two germline ends. CDR3 length: 17 residues. Germline-derived CDR1 and CDR2 are KGHDR and SFDVKD. CDR3 loop: CATSEQPTGYRADTQYF. DNA for the CDR3: TGTGCCACCAGTGAACAACCGACGGGGTATAGGGCAGATACGCAGTATTTT.

V and J are TRBV2 and TRBJ2-3; D is perhaps TRBD2 (6 bases). Trimming removed 3 bases at V and 3 bases at J, with 7 bases between. The CDR3 consists of 13 residues. CDR1 SNHLY and CDR2 FYNNEI come from the germline V gene. The DNA of the CDR3 is TGTGCCAGCAGTGACCTAGCGACAGATACGCAGTATTTT. It is translated as CASSDLATDTQYF.

The J gene is TRBJ1-1, the V gene TRBV6-1, with a tentative D call TRBD1 (5 bases). Germline CDR1 MNHNS, CDR2 SASEGT. This CDR3 has 14 residues. Trimming took off 7 bases at V and 3 bases at J, with 15 bases between the two ends. CDR3 nucleotide sequence: TGTGCCAGCAACCAACCTGGGGGGTACACTGAAGCTTTCTTT. Its translation is CASNQPGGYTEAFF.

This clonotype has ten or more counts. V gene TRBV5-1 combines with J gene TRBJ2-3; the D call may be TRBD1 or TRBD2 (5 bases each). The V gene's germline CDR1 is SGHRS and CDR2 YFSETQ. This CDR3 region has 14 residues. V was clipped by 3 bases and J by 1 base, with 9 bases between them. The DNA for the CDR3 is TGCGCCAGCAGCTCACGGGACGGCACAGATACGCAGTATTTT. It encodes CASSSRDGTDTQYF.

At least ten counts were recorded for this clonotype. This chain uses TRBV20-1 with TRBJ1-4, with 7 bases identical to TRBD1. This CDR3 region has 15 residues. Germline V CDR1 and CDR2: DFQATT, SNEGSKA (reference sequence). With 4 bases clipped from V and 8 bases from J, the junction kept 13 bases outside the gene matches. The CDR3 region has the DNA TGCAGTGCTACAGCCCTGAAGGGGGCGGGGGAAAAACTGTTTTTT. This codes for CSATALKGAGEKLFF.